This record looks at one T cell receptor beta chain sequence and its context. Its target is not known. This sample also contains other DNA sequences that code for the same CDR3. These data are taken from a study of cytomegalovirus exposure and HLA in healthy donors. The study, taken as a whole, reports: A cluster of highly shared sequence variants was likely a sequencing artifact.

The CDR3 is 16 amino acids. V shed 3 bases and J 0 bases; nucleotides not matched to a gene: 6. From germline, CDR1 is MDHEN and CDR2 SYDVKM. The study ran its PCR with 60 Vbeta and 13 Jbeta primers. Clones were read by immunoSEQ multiplex PCR, and TCRdb kept only the in-frame ones, dropping some. In the table there are about 170,000 clones, roughly 80% of which are singletons. This sequence joins TRBV28 and TRBJ2-3; 7 nucleotides align to TRBD2. The clonotype comes from a female donor in good health and CMV-seronegative. Sequencing used PBMCs. CDR3 DNA sequence: TGTGCCAGCAGTTTTTCTAGCGGCCAAAGCACAGATACGCAGTATTTT. Protein: CASSFSSGQSTDTQYF.